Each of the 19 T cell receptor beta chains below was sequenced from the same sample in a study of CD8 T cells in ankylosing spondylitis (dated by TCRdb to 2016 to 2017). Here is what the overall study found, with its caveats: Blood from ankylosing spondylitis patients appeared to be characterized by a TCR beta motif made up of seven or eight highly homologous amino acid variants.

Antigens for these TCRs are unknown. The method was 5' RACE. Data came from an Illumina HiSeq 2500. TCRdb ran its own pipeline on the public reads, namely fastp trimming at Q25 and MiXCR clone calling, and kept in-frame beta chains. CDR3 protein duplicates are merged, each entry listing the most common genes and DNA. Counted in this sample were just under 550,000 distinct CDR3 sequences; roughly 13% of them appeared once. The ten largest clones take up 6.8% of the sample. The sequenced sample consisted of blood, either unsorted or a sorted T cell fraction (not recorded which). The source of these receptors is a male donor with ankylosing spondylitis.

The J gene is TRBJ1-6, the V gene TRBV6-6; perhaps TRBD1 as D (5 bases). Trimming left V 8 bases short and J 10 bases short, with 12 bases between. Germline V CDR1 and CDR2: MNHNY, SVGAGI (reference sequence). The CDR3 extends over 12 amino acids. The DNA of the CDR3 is TGTGCCAGCCAAACGGGGGTGTCACCCCTCCACTTT. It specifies CASQTGVSPLHF.

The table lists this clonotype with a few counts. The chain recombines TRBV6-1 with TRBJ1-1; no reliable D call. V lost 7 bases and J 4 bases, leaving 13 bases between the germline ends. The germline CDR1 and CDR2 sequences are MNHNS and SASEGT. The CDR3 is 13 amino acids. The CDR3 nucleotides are TGTGCCAGCATTCCTTGGGGTGGCACTGAAGCTTTCTTT. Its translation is CASIPWGGTEAFF.

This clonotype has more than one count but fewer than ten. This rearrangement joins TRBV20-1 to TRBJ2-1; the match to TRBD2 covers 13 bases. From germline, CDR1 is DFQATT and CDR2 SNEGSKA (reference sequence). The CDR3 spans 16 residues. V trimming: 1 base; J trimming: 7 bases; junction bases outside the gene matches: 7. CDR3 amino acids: CSARGTSGRYSNEQFF. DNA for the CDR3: TGCAGTGCTAGAGGGACTAGCGGGAGATATAGTAATGAGCAGTTCTTC.

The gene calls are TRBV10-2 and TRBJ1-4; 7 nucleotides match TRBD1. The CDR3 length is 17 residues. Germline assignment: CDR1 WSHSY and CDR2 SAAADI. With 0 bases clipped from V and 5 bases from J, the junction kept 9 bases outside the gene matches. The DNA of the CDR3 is TGCGCCAGCAGTGAGTCGAGCGGCACAGGGGCAAATGAAAAACTGTTTTTT. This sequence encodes CASSESSGTGANEKLFF.

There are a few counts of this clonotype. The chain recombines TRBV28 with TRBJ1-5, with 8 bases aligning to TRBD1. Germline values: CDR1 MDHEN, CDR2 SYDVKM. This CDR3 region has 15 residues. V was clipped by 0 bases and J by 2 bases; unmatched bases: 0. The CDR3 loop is CASSLWGQGNQPQHF. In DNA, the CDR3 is TGTGCCAGCAGTTTATGGGGACAGGGCAATCAGCCCCAGCATTTT.

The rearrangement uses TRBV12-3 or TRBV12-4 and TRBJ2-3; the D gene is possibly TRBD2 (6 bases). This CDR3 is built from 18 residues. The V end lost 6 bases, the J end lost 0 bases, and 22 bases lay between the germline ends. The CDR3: CASSRAGTHLTSTDTQYF. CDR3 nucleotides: TGTGCCAGCAGCCGGGCCGGGACTCATCTGACTAGCACAGATACGCAGTATTTT.

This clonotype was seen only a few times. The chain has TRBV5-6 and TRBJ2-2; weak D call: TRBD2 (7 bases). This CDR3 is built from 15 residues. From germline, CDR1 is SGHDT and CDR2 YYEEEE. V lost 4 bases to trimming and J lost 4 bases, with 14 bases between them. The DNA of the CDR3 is TGTGCCAGCAGCGTCGGGGGGCTGGCCACCGGGGAGCTGTTTTTT. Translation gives CASSVGGLATGELFF.

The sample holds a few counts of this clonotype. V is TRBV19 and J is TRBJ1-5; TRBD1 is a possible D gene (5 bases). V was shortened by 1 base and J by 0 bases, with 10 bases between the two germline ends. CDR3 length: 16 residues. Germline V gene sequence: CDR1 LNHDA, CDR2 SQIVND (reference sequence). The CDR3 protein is CASSIGSGRSNQPQHF. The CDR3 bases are TGTGCCAGTAGTATAGGTTCAGGGCGTAGCAATCAGCCCCAGCATTTT.

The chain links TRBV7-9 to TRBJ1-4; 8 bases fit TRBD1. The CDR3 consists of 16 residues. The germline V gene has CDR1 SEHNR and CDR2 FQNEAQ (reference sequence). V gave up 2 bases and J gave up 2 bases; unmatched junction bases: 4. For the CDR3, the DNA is TGTGCCAGCAGCTTAAGGCAGGGGGCTACTAATGAAAAACTGTTTTTT. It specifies CASSLRQGATNEKLFF.

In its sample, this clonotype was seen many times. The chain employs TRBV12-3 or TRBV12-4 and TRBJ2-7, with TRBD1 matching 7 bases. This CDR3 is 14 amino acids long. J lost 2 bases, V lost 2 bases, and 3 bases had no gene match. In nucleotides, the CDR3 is TGTGCCAGCAGTTTAAGAGGGGGCCCCTACGAGCAGTACTTC. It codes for CASSLRGGPYEQYF.

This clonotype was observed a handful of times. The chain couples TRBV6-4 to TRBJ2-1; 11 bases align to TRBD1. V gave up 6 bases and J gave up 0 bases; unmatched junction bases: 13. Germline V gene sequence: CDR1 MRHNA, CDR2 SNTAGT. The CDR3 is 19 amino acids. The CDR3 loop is CASSAFRDRGSSSYNEQFF. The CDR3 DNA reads TGTGCCAGCAGCGCCTTCCGGGACAGGGGGTCGAGCTCCTACAATGAGCAGTTCTTC.

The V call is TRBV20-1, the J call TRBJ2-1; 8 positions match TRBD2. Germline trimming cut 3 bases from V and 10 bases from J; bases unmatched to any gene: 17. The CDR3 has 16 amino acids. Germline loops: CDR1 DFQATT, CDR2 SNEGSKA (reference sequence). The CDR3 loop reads CSASPLAGLVIKEQFF. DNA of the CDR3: TGCAGTGCTAGTCCGCTAGCGGGCCTCGTCATAAAAGAGCAGTTCTTC.

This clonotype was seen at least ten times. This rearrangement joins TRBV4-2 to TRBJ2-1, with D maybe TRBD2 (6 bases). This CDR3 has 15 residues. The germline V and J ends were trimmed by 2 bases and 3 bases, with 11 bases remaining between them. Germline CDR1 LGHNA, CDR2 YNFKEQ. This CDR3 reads CASSQTGSDYNEQFF. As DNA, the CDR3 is TGTGCCAGCAGCCAAACCGGGAGCGACTACAATGAGCAGTTCTTC.

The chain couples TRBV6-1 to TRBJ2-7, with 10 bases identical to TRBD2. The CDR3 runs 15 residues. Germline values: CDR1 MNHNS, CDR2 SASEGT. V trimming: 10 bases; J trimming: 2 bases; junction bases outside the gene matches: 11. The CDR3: CATRHGTSATYEQYV. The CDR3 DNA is TGTGCCACCAGGCATGGGACTAGCGCCACCTACGAGCAGTACGTC.

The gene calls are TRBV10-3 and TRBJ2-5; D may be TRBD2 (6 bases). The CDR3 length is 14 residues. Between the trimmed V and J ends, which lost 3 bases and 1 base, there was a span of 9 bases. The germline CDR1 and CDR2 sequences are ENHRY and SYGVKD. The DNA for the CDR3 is TGTGCCATCAGTGACCGGGGGACCCAAGAGACCCAGTACTTC. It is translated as CAISDRGTQETQYF.

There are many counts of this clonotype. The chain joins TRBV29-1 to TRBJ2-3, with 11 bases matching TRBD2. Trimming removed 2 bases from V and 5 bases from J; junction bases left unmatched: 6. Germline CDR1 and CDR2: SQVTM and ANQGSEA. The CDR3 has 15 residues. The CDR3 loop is CSVEWLAGGKDTQYF. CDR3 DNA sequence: TGCAGCGTTGAATGGCTAGCGGGAGGAAAAGATACGCAGTATTTT.

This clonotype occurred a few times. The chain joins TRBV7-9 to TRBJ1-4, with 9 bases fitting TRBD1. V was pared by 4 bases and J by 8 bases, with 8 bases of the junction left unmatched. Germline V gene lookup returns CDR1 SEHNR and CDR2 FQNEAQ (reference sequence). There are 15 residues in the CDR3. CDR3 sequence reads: CASSSPGTGSEKLFF. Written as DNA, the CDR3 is TGTGCCAGCAGCTCGCCCGGGACAGGGAGCGAAAAACTGTTTTTT.

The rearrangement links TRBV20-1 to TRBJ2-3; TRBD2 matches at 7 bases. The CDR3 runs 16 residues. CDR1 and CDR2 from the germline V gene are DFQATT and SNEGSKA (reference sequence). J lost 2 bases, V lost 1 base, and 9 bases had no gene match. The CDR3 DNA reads TGCAGTGCTAGAGGTTCCACGGGAGGACCCACAGATACGCAGTATTTT. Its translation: CSARGSTGGPTDTQYF.

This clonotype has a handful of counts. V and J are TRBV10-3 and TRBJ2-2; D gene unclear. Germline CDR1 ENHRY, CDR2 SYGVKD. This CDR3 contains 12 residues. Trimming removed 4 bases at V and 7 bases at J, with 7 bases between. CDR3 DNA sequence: TGTGCCATCAGTGCTCTCGGCGGGGAGCTGTTTTTT. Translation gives CAISALGGELFF.